This T cell receptor beta chain originates from a study of blood T cell repertoires in COVID-19. Method: immunoSEQ multiplex PCR; TCRdb's copy keeps in-frame clones and lacks some. The sample has 140,000 or so clones; approximately 81% are singletons. This clone was seen a few times. The germline V gene has CDR1 SGHAT and CDR2 FQNNGV. Germline trimming cut 1 base from V and 5 bases from J; bases unmatched to any gene: 9. CDR3 length: 16 residues. The sequenced sample consisted of peripheral blood. The receptor comes from a human donor with acute or convalescent COVID-19. The donor label of this sample is uncertain. The chain couples TRBV11-2 to TRBJ1-2; 8 positions match TRBD1. The CDR3 region is CASSLASAGGLYGYTF. The CDR3 nucleotides read TGTGCCAGCAGCTTAGCTTCGGCAGGGGGCCTGTATGGCTACACCTTC.